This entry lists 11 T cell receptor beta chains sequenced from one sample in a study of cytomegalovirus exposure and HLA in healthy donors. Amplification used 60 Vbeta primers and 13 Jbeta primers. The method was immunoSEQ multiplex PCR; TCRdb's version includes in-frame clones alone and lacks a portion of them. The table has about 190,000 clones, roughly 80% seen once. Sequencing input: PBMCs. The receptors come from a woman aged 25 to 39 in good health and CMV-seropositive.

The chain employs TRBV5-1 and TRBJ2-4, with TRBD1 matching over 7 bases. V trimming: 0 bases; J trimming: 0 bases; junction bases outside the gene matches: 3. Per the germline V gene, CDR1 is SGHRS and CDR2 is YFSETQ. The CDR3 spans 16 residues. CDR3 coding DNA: TGCGCCAGCAGCTTGGCCACAGGGGTAGCCAAAAACATTCAGTACTTC. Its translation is CASSLATGVAKNIQYF.

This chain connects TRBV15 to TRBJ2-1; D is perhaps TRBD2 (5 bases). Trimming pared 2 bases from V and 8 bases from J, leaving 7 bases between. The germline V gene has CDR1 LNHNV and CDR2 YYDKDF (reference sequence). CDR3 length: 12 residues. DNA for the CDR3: TGTGCCACCAGCAGACCAGCGGATGAGCAGTTCTTC. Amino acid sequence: CATSRPADEQFF.

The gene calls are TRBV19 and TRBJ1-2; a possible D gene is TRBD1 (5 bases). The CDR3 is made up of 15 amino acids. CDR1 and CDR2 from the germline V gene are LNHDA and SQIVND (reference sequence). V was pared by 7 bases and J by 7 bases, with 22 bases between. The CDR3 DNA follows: TGTGCCAGTACCAATAGCGGGGGGTTCGGGTCTGGCTACACCTTC. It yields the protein CASTNSGGFGSGYTF.

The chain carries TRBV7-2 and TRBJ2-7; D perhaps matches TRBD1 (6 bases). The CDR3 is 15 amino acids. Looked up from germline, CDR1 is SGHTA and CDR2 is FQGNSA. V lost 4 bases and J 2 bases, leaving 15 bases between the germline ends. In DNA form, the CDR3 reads TGTGCCAGCAGCTCTCTTACGACAGGTACCTACGAGCAGTACTTC. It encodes CASSSLTTGTYEQYF. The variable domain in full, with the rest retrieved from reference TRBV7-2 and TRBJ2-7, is GAGVSQSPSNKVTEKGKDVELRCDPISGHTALYWYRQSLGQGLEFLIYFQGNSAPDKSGLPSDRFSAERTGGSVSTLTIQRTQQEDSAVYLCASSSLTTGTYEQYFGPGTRLTVT.

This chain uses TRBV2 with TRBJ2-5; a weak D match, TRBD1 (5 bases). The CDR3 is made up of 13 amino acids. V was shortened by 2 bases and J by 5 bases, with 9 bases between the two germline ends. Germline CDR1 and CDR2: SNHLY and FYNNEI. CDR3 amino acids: CASSEPGRETQYF. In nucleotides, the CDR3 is TGTGCCAGCAGTGAACCAGGGCGGGAGACCCAGTACTTC.

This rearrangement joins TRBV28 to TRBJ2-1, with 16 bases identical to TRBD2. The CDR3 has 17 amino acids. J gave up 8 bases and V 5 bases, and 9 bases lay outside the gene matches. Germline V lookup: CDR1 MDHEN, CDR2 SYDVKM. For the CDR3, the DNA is TGTGCCAGCAGTACCCGCGGGACTAGCGGGAGGGCCCATGAGCAGTTCTTC. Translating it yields CASSTRGTSGRAHEQFF.

The CDR3 loop reads CATSSPLQGRSNQPQHF. CDR3 nucleotide sequence: TGTGCCACCAGCAGCCCTCTACAGGGGAGGAGCAATCAGCCCCAGCATTTT. The chain is built from TRBV15 and TRBJ1-5, with 7 positions matching TRBD1. Germline CDR1 LNHNV, CDR2 YYDKDF (reference sequence). Trimming took 3 bases from V and 1 from J; bases not matched to a gene: 9. This CDR3 has 17 residues.

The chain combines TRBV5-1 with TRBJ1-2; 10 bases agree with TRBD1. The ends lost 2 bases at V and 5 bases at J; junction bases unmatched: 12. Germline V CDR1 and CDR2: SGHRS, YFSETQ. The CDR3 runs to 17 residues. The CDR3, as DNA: TGCGCCAGCAGCTTTAGGACAGGGGGATCTCAAATTTATGGCTACACCTTC. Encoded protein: CASSFRTGGSQIYGYTF. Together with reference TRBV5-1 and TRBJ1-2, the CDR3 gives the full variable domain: KAGVTQTPRYLIKTRGQQVTLSCSPISGHRSVSWYQQTPGQGLQFLFEYFSETQRNKGNFPGRFSGRQFSNSRSEMNVSTLELGDSALYLCASSFRTGGSQIYGYTFGSGTRLTVV.

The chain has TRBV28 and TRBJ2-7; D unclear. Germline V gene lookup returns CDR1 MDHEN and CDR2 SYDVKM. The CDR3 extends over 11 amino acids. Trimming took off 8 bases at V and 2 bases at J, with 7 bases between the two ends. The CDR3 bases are TGTGCCAGCTCAGGAACCTACGAGCAGTACTTC. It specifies CASSGTYEQYF.

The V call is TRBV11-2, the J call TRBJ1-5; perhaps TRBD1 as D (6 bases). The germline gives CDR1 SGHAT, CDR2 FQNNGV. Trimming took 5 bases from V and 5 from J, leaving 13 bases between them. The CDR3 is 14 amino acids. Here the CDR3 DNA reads TGTGCCAGCAGCGAAAGGGACACATATCAGCCCCAGCATTTT. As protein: CASSERDTYQPQHF.

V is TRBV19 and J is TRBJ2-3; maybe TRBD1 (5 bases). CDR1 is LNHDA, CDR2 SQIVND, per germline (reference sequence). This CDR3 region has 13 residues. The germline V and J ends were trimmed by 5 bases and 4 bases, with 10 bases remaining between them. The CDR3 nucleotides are TGTGCCAGTAGTCCGGACACCGCAGATACGCAGTATTTT. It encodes CASSPDTADTQYF.